Below, 15 T cell receptor beta chains from the same sample are listed, as sequenced in a study of T cell repertoires in cytomegalovirus infection. No cognate antigen is known for these TCRs. TCRdb re-analysed the reads in MiXCR, keeping a single row per CDR3 protein. Altogether about a million distinct CDR3 sequences are present, 31% being singletons, with the ten largest covering 13%. Specimen: cultured CD8+ T cells from PBMCs, collected from culture after CMV antigen stimulation. These receptors all stem from a human donor in good health (CMV status not recorded). Some clones in this sample may be carry-over from other donors' samples.

This clonotype has only a few counts. The J gene is TRBJ1-1, the V gene TRBV19; 7 positions match TRBD1. The CDR3 contains 11 residues. The germline gives CDR1 LNHDA, CDR2 SQIVND (reference sequence). V shed 6 bases and J 8 bases; nucleotides not matched to a gene: 3. The chain's CDR3 is CASSETGEAFF. DNA of the CDR3: TGTGCCAGTAGCGAGACAGGGGAAGCTTTCTTT. The full variable domain, in which reference TRBV19 and TRBJ1-1 provide the parts outside the CDR3, is DGGITQSPKYLFRKEGQNVTLSCEQNLNHDAMYWYRQDPGQGLRLIYYSQIVNDFQKGDIAEGYSVSREKKESFPLTVTSAQKNPTAFYLCASSETGEAFFGQGTRLTVV.

The chain employs TRBV20-1 and TRBJ2-1; D is possibly TRBD2 (8 bases). The germline V and J ends were trimmed by 6 bases and 4 bases, with 40 bases remaining between them. The CDR3 has 22 amino acids. Germline V gene data show CDR1 as DFQATT and CDR2 as SNEGSKA (reference sequence). DNA for the CDR3: TGCAGTGCCGTCCCGGACAGGTCATTTTTTCAAGAGGCGGGGGGAGTGTACAATGAGCAGTTCTTC. It yields the protein CSAVPDRSFFQEAGGVYNEQFF.

The chain joins TRBV7-9 to TRBJ2-7, with a possible D match to TRBD1 (6 bases). CDR3 size: 14 residues. V lost 5 bases to trimming and J lost 11 bases, with 22 bases between them. CDR1 is SEHNR, CDR2 FQNEAQ, per germline (reference sequence). The CDR3 spells CASSDRQTGTLKYF. As DNA, the CDR3 is TGTGCCAGCAGCGACAGACAGACCGGGACACTTAAGTACTTC.

V and J are TRBV6-1 and TRBJ1-2, with TRBD1 as a possible D gene (5 bases). V lost 5 bases and J 6 bases, leaving 13 bases between the germline ends. CDR1 MNHNS and CDR2 SASEGT come from the germline V gene. This CDR3 region has 13 residues. The DNA of the CDR3 is TGTGCCAGCAGTTCCAAAAGACAGAATGGCTACACCTTC. Translation: CASSSKRQNGYTF.

The chain couples TRBV6-2 or TRBV6-3 to TRBJ2-7; unclear D gene. The CDR3 loop spans 12 amino acids. From germline, CDR1 is MNHEY and CDR2 SVGEGT. V lost 7 bases and J 2 bases, leaving 9 bases between the germline ends. CDR3: CASMGRTYEQYV. The CDR3 DNA follows: TGTGCCAGCATGGGCAGAACCTACGAGCAGTACGTC.

The chain combines TRBV20-1 with TRBJ2-3, with 8 bases that match TRBD2. Germline CDR1 reads DFQATT; CDR2 reads SNEGSKA (reference sequence). The junction had 5 bases not matched to a gene; V was cut back by 5 bases and J by 4 bases. CDR3 length equals 13 residues. CDR3 sequence: CSASGLAADTQYF. The CDR3 bases are TGCAGTGCTTCCGGACTAGCTGCAGATACGCAGTATTTT.

This clonotype was found a few times. The chain uses TRBV24-1 and TRBJ2-3; 11 nucleotides align to TRBD2. The germline V gene has CDR1 KGHDR and CDR2 SFDVKD. J was trimmed by 0 bases and V by 5 bases; bases with no gene match: 6. The CDR3 has 17 residues. This CDR3 is CATSGTSGRPSTDTQYF. The DNA for the CDR3 is TGTGCCACCAGTGGGACTAGCGGGCGTCCTAGCACAGATACGCAGTATTTT.

This clonotype was detected only a few times. The V and J genes are TRBV5-4 and TRBJ2-3; 8 bases are shared with TRBD1. The germline CDR1 and CDR2 sequences are SGHNT and YYREEE (reference sequence). Unmatched junction bases numbered 14, after V lost 4 bases and J lost 10 bases. The length of the CDR3 is 15 residues. CDR3 protein: CASSPSRDRFTSQYF. CDR3 sequence (DNA): TGTGCCAGCAGCCCGTCCCGGGACAGGTTTACGTCGCAGTATTTT.

This clonotype has just a few counts. The V and J genes are TRBV27 and TRBJ1-1; TRBD1 agrees at 7 bases. V dropped 9 bases and J dropped 11; count of bases not matched to a gene: 9. This CDR3 has 11 residues. CDR1 and CDR2 (germline): MNHEY, SMNVEV (reference sequence). The CDR3: CASRRGMSAFF. Written as DNA, the CDR3 is TGTGCCAGTCGCAGGGGGATGAGCGCTTTCTTT.

The chain uses TRBV12-3 or TRBV12-4 and TRBJ2-5, with 11 nucleotides matching TRBD2. Germline trimming cut 6 bases from V and 4 bases from J; bases unmatched to any gene: 4. The CDR3 has 14 amino acids. The CDR3 DNA reads TGTGCCAGCAGCCGACTAGCGGGGTTAGAGACCCAGTACTTC. Translating it yields CASSRLAGLETQYF.

This clonotype was detected a few times. The V and J genes are TRBV12-3 or TRBV12-4 and TRBJ2-1, with 7 bases matching TRBD2. The CDR3 runs to 14 residues. The V and J ends lost 2 bases and 9 bases, in that order; junction bases with no gene match: 7. The CDR3 reads CASSLRGEFGEQFF. The DNA of the CDR3 is TGTGCCAGCAGTTTACGGGGGGAATTCGGTGAGCAGTTCTTC.

This clonotype showed up just a few times. The gene calls are TRBV27 and TRBJ1-5; possible D gene TRBD1, 6 bases. The germline V and J ends were trimmed by 4 bases and 1 base, with 11 bases remaining between them. This CDR3 region has 15 residues. The germline V gene has CDR1 MNHEY and CDR2 SMNVEV (reference sequence). The CDR3 nucleotides read TGTGCCAGCAGTTGGGGCAGGGGAAGCAATCAGCCCCAGCATTTT. This translates into CASSWGRGSNQPQHF.

The chain recombines TRBV7-6 with TRBJ2-1; tentative D call: TRBD1 (5 bases). This CDR3 has 13 residues. Trimming stripped 6 bases from V and 7 bases from J, with 13 bases between. The germline CDR1 and CDR2 sequences are SGHVS and FNYEAQ. CDR3 in amino acids: CASRQGVGNEQFF. The CDR3 bases are TGTGCCAGCAGGCAAGGGGTCGGGAATGAGCAGTTCTTC. Variable domain in full (rest from reference TRBV7-6 and TRBJ2-1): GAGVSQSPRYKVTKRGQDVALRCDPISGHVSLYWYRQALGQGPEFLTYFNYEAQQDKSGLPNDRFSAERPEGSISTLTIQRTEQRDSAMYRCASRQGVGNEQFFGPGTRLTVL.

This rearrangement joins TRBV12-3 or TRBV12-4 to TRBJ1-1; D uncertain. Trimming pared 4 bases from V and 7 bases from J, leaving 13 bases between. This CDR3 is built from 13 residues. CDR3 amino acids: CASSSRRKIEAFF. DNA for the CDR3: TGTGCCAGCAGTTCAAGGAGGAAGATTGAAGCTTTCTTT.

CDR3 DNA sequence: TGTGCCAGCAGTCCGACAGGGGAGTACGAGCAGTACGTC. Its translation is CASSPTGEYEQYV. This rearrangement joins TRBV12-3 or TRBV12-4 to TRBJ2-7, with 8 bases lining up with TRBD1. V trimming: 5 bases; J trimming: 4 bases; junction bases outside the gene matches: 4. CDR3 length equals 13 residues.